This is a list of T cell receptor beta chains from one sample in a study of blood T cells in healthy people across ages. TCRdb re-called the 5' RACE reads through MiXCR, storing one row per CDR3 protein. Among some 1.5 million distinct CDR3 sequences listed, approximately 28% were seen once. The sequenced material came from blood. The source is a young woman in good health. Each CDR3 is given with its conserved first and last residue. Each record gives: J gene, D gene, clone size, V gene, CDR3 protein, CDR3 DNA. D genes are given only for firm matches. A row's size may be missing; if present it is once, few, many or a size class.

TRBJ2-7,TRBD2,.,TRBV2,CASRGTRGSNEQYF,TGTGCCAGCAGGGGGACTAGAGGGAGCAATGAGCAGTACTTC
TRBJ2-4,.,.,TRBV12-3/TRBV12-4,CASSLAGTTGAKNIQYF,TGTGCCAGCAGTTTAGCGGGGACCACCGGGGCCAAAAACATTCAGTACTTC
TRBJ2-7,TRBD1,many,TRBV9,CASSVGGQGLEQYF,TGTGCCAGCAGCGTTGGAGGACAGGGCCTCGAGCAGTACTTC
TRBJ2-6,TRBD1,many,TRBV20-1,CSARLTGKGSGANVLTF,TGCAGTGCTAGATTGACAGGGAAAGGGTCTGGGGCCAACGTCCTGACTTTC
TRBJ2-7,.,.,TRBV5-1,CASSGSQGGIYEQYF,TGCGCCAGCAGCGGATCCCAGGGGGGAATTTACGAGCAGTACTTC
TRBJ2-7,TRBD2,many,TRBV7-2,CASSLSTSGRNYEQYF,TGTGCCAGCAGCTTATCCACTAGCGGGAGAAACTACGAGCAGTACTTC
TRBJ1-2,.,.,TRBV28,CASSFWRGDGYTF,TGTGCCAGCAGTTTTTGGAGGGGTGATGGCTACACCTTC
TRBJ2-7,TRBD1,.,TRBV5-1,CASSSEGPGQDSYEQYF,TGCGCCAGCAGCTCGGAGGGACCGGGACAGGATTCCTACGAGCAGTACTTC
TRBJ2-7,TRBD1,.,TRBV3-1,CASSARTGGFYEQYF,TGTGCCAGCAGTGCGAGGACAGGGGGGTTCTACGAGCAGTACTTC
TRBJ2-2,.,.,TRBV7-3,CASSATETGELFF,TGTGCCAGCAGCGCCACAGAGACCGGGGAGCTGTTTTTT
TRBJ2-2,.,.,TRBV5-1,CASIPPGSSTGELFF,TGCGCCAGCATCCCCCCAGGGTCGAGCACCGGGGAGCTGTTTTTT
TRBJ2-1,TRBD1,few,TRBV5-8,CASSLFRGPGDEQFF,TGTGCCAGCAGCTTGTTTAGGGGGCCTGGGGATGAGCAGTTCTTC
TRBJ2-6,.,few,TRBV28,CASSSLPHSGANVLTF,TGTGCCAGCAGTTCCCTGCCCCACTCTGGGGCCAACGTCCTGACTTTC
TRBJ1-4,.,.,TRBV5-1,CASSRTRGPNEKLFF,TGCGCCAGCAGCCGGACACGGGGGCCTAATGAAAAACTGTTTTTT
TRBJ1-1,.,few,TRBV5-1,CASSSTFTEAFF,TGCGCCAGCAGCAGTACTTTCACTGAAGCTTTCTTT
TRBJ2-1,.,.,TRBV5-1,CASSGTTGTSRLEQFF,TGCGCCAGCAGCGGAACGACCGGGACTTCCCGTCTGGAGCAGTTCTTC
TRBJ1-1,.,few,TRBV7-2,CASSFAGPSTEAFF,TGTGCCAGCAGCTTTGCAGGCCCTTCGACTGAAGCTTTCTTT
TRBJ2-3,TRBD2,.,TRBV15,CATSRERAGGTDTQYF,TGTGCCACCAGCAGAGAGCGGGCGGGGGGCACAGATACGCAGTATTTT
TRBJ2-3,TRBD2,.,TRBV20-1,CSTRAGGSADTQYF,TGCAGTACTAGAGCGGGCGGGAGCGCAGATACGCAGTATTTT
TRBJ1-6,TRBD1,.,TRBV20-1,CSASDRGSNSPLHF,TGCAGTGCTAGTGACAGGGGTTCTAATTCACCCCTCCACTTT
TRBJ2-7,TRBD2,many,TRBV5-1,CASSPAGLQYF,TGCGCCAGCAGCCCAGCGGGACTGCAGTACTTC
TRBJ2-1,TRBD2,few,TRBV5-1,CASSLAAGGDYNEQFF,TGCGCCAGCAGCTTGGCCGCGGGAGGTGATTACAATGAGCAGTTCTTC
TRBJ2-3,TRBD2,once,TRBV28,CASSHNPGRGGTDTQYF,TGTGCCAGCAGTCATAATCCGGGGCGGGGGGGCACAGATACGCAGTATTTT
TRBJ2-7,.,.,TRBV6-6,CASSYQGRPYEQYF,TGTGCCAGCAGTTACCAGGGACGCCCCTACGAGCAGTACTTC
TRBJ2-4,TRBD2,few,TRBV2,CASSFGTTIAKNIQYF,TGTGCCAGCAGCTTTGGGACTACCATAGCCAAAAACATTCAGTACTTC
TRBJ2-5,.,.,TRBV12-3/TRBV12-4,CASSLIAGAETQYF,TGTGCCAGCAGTTTAATTGCGGGGGCAGAGACCCAGTACTTC